The clone carrying this T cell receptor (beta chain) was picked up many times. The antigen remains unidentified. The data stem from a study of T cells after yellow fever vaccination. About the study: Some fractions had low cell numbers, and these were prepared with SMART-Seq v4 Ultra Low Input. Study results and caveats: Once the booster was given, most primary-vaccination clones reappeared, at just over 95% for CD4 and roughly 91% for CD8. Weaker, the secondary response had a peak occurring faster, on day 5 versus 15.

One entry per CDR3 protein, called by TCRdb with MiXCR from the 5' RACE reads. The sample lists about 510,000 distinct CDR3 sequences, just over 20% occurring once. In germline, CDR1 is KGHSH, CDR2 LQKENI. The CDR3 has 18 residues. With 2 bases clipped from V and 0 bases from J, the junction kept 6 bases outside the gene matches. The chain links TRBV18 to TRBJ2-1; TRBD1 matches 11 bases. This receptor was obtained from a man aged 18 to 30 who received the YFV17D yellow fever vaccine. Source: PBMCs, taken approximately 22 days after the first yellow fever vaccination. The CDR3 coding sequence is TGTGCCAGCTCACCAGGGGACAGGGGGACGAGCTCCTACAATGAGCAGTTCTTC. This gives the protein CASSPGDRGTSSYNEQFF.